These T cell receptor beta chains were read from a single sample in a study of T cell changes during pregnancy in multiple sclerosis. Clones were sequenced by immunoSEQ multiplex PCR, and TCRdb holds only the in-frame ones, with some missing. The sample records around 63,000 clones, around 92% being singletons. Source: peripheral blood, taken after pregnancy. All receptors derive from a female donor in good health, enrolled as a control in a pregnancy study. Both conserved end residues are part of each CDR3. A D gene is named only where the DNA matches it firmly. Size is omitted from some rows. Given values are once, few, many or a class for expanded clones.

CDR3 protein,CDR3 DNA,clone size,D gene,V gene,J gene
CASSSVLGDYEQYF,TGTGCCAGCAGTTCGGTACTCGGGGACTACGAGCAGTACTTC,-,-,TRBV27,TRBJ2-7
CASRITLGTGDQPQHF,TGTGCCAGCAGAATCACCCTCGGGACAGGAGATCAGCCCCAGCATTTT,-,TRBD1,TRBV27,TRBJ1-5
CASSPGRESGAEQFF,TGTGCCAGCTCACCAGGGAGGGAGTCAGGCGCTGAGCAGTTCTTC,-,TRBD2,TRBV18,TRBJ2-1
CASSISLAGREQYF,TGTGCCAGTAGTATCTCTCTAGCGGGACGTGAGCAGTACTTC,-,TRBD2,TRBV19,TRBJ2-7
CATGTGGYQPQHF,TGTGCCACCGGGACAGGGGGGTACCAGCCCCAGCATTTT,-,TRBD1,TRBV19,TRBJ1-5
CASSTTGPYEQYF,TGCGCCAGCAGCACGACAGGCCCCTACGAGCAGTACTTC,-,-,TRBV4-1,TRBJ2-7
CASSLGTARGITF,TGTGCCAGCAGCTTAGGGACGGCGCGGGGGATCACCTTC,once,-,TRBV7-2,TRBJ1-2
CATKGGSPYNEQFF,TGTGCCACCAAAGGCGGTTCACCCTACAATGAGCAGTTCTTC,-,-,TRBV15,TRBJ2-1
CASPGQNYGYTF,TGTGCCAGCCCGGGACAGAACTATGGCTACACCTTC,-,TRBD1,TRBV11-2,TRBJ1-2
CASSIGQESSGNTIYF,TGTGCCAGCAGTATAGGACAGGAGAGCTCTGGAAACACCATATATTTT,-,-,TRBV21-1,TRBJ1-3
CASSTTGSQETQYF,TGTGCCAGTAGTACTACCGGGTCTCAAGAGACCCAGTACTTC,-,-,TRBV19,TRBJ2-5
CASSERDRAYGYTF,TGTGCCAGCAGTGAACGGGACAGGGCCTATGGCTACACCTTC,-,TRBD1,TRBV25-1,TRBJ1-2
CASSLGQINEKLFF,TGTGCCAGCAGCCTGGGACAGATCAATGAAAAACTGTTTTTT,-,TRBD1,TRBV11-3,TRBJ1-4
CASSTLSRGYTF,TGTGCCAGCAGCACCCTATCGCGGGGCTACACCTTC,-,-,TRBV7-2,TRBJ1-2
CASSWGTSGGTGELFF,TGTGCCAGCAGCTGGGGGACTAGCGGGGGTACCGGGGAGCTGTTTTTT,-,TRBD2,TRBV5-4,TRBJ2-2
CASSEKVGSGAEKLFF,TGTGCCAGCAGTGAAAAAGTGGGGTCAGGGGCCGAAAAACTGTTTTTT,once,-,TRBV6-1,TRBJ1-4
CASSGRQIYGYTF,TGTGCCAGCAGCGGCAGGCAGATCTATGGCTACACCTTC,-,-,TRBV11-3,TRBJ1-2
CASSQEELEVWQPQHF,TGCGCCAGCAGCCAAGAGGAACTCGAGGTATGGCAGCCCCAGCATTTT,-,-,TRBV4-1,TRBJ1-5
CASSVRTGETDTQYF,TGTGCCAGCAGTGTAAGGACAGGGGAGACAGATACGCAGTATTTT,-,TRBD1,TRBV6-1,TRBJ2-3
CASSLDSGGREKLFF,TGTGCCAGCAGCTTGGATTCAGGGGGTAGGGAAAAACTGTTTTTT,-,TRBD1,TRBV5-4,TRBJ1-4
CASSSYPGGNYGYTF,TGTGCCAGCAGCTCCTACCCAGGGGGGAATTATGGCTACACCTTC,once,TRBD1,TRBV7-2,TRBJ1-2
CASSMEANQPQHF,TGTGCCAGCTCCATGGAGGCCAATCAGCCCCAGCATTTT,-,-,TRBV6-4,TRBJ1-5